These 23 T cell receptor beta chains were sequenced from one sample in a study of blood T cell repertoires in COVID-19. The data were produced by immunoSEQ multiplex PCR, yet TCRdb's version contains in-frame clones alone and is incomplete. The repertoire holds roughly 200,000 clones, about 83% seen once, with 3% to 3.5% in the top ten. The sequencing sample was made of PBMCs or T cells enriched from blood (not recorded which). The receptor set was obtained from a woman aged 25 to 39 who had been exposed to COVID-19.

This sequence joins TRBV27 and TRBJ2-1; possibly TRBD2 for D (7 bases). The CDR3 is 15 residues long. V was clipped by 5 bases and J by 3 bases, with 14 bases between them. Germline V gene data show CDR1 as MNHEY and CDR2 as SMNVEV (reference sequence). DNA for the CDR3: TGTGCCAGCAGTAGGGAGGGGGGGAACTACAATGAGCAGTTCTTC. Its protein product is CASSREGGNYNEQFF.

In this sample, this clone turned up once. The rearrangement links TRBV5-1 to TRBJ1-5, with TRBD1 matching 10 bases. Germline trimming cut 4 bases from V and 5 bases from J; bases unmatched to any gene: 6. Germline values: CDR1 SGHRS, CDR2 YFSETQ. The CDR3 consists of 15 residues. The CDR3 coding sequence is TGCGCCAGCAGCCCCGGGACAGGGGTAGATCAGCCCCAGCATTTT. It translates to CASSPGTGVDQPQHF.

The V call is TRBV7-2, the J call TRBJ2-7; TRBD1 matches at 7 bases. The CDR3 has 12 amino acids. V lost 4 bases to trimming and J lost 6 bases; unmatched junction nucleotides: 3. Germline V gene data show CDR1 as SGHTA and CDR2 as FQGNSA. CDR3 region: CASSSAGGEQYF. In DNA, the CDR3 is TGTGCCAGCAGCTCCGCAGGGGGCGAGCAGTACTTC.

The chain recombines TRBV5-6 with TRBJ1-2; 7 bases align to TRBD1. The length of the CDR3 is 18 residues. J gave up 1 base and V 5 bases, and 17 bases lay outside the gene matches. Germline lookup yields CDR1 SGHDT and CDR2 YYEEEE. This chain's CDR3 is CASSWGQTDGVLNYGYTF. The CDR3 bases are TGTGCCAGCAGTTGGGGACAGACTGATGGGGTCCTTAACTATGGCTACACCTTC.

The chain joins TRBV24-1 to TRBJ2-2, with D tentatively TRBD2 (6 bases). Per germline, CDR1 KGHDR and CDR2 SFDVKD. Trimming shortened V by 3 bases and J by 11 bases, and 12 bases separated the two germline ends. CDR3 length equals 13 residues. CDR3 amino acids: CATSDARLVELFF. CDR3 in DNA: TGTGCCACCAGTGATGCAAGACTAGTCGAGCTGTTTTTT.

The chain links TRBV5-6 to TRBJ1-3, with a weak D call TRBD1 (5 bases). Germline V gene data show CDR1 as SGHDT and CDR2 as YYEEEE. V was pared by 2 bases and J by 3 bases, with 9 bases between. The CDR3 contains 14 residues. CDR3 in DNA: TGTGCCAGCAGCTTTACAGGCGGTGGAAACACCATATATTTT. Its protein product is CASSFTGGGNTIYF.

This clone has just a few counts. The V and J genes are TRBV2 and TRBJ1-3; 7 positions agree with TRBD1. The CDR3 covers 14 residues. Trimming cost V 5 bases and J 3 bases; bases outside gene matches: 4. Germline V gene sequence: CDR1 SNHLY, CDR2 FYNNEI. The CDR3 nucleotides are TGTGCCAGCAGTTTCAACAGGGGTGGAAACACCATATATTTT. Protein sequence: CASSFNRGGNTIYF.

The genes are TRBV20-1 and TRBJ1-2, with 7 positions matching TRBD1. The V gene end was trimmed by 6 bases and the J gene end by 6 bases; junction bases not matched to a gene: 4. The CDR3 has 11 amino acids. The V gene's germline CDR1 is DFQATT and CDR2 SNEGSKA (reference sequence). The CDR3: CSATDRDGYTF. The CDR3 DNA sequence: TGCAGTGCCACAGACAGGGATGGCTACACCTTC.

The V call is TRBV9, the J call TRBJ2-5; unclear D gene. Trimming took off 3 bases at V and 4 bases at J, with 16 bases between the two ends. CDR1 and CDR2 (germline): SGDLS, YYNGEE. This CDR3 contains 15 residues. The CDR3 is CASSAQTSSRETQYF. The CDR3 nucleotides are TGTGCCAGCAGCGCCCAGACTTCTTCAAGAGAGACCCAGTACTTC.

This clone has just one count. The chain links TRBV11-2 to TRBJ1-1; D is possibly TRBD1 (6 bases). Germline values: CDR1 SGHAT, CDR2 FQNNGV. The CDR3 runs 14 residues. V dropped 4 bases and J dropped 11 bases, with 20 bases sitting between them. The CDR3 region is CASSSPSPGGAAFF. The CDR3 DNA is TGTGCCAGCAGCTCCCCTTCCCCGGGGGGCGCGGCTTTCTTT.

The chain employs TRBV7-9 and TRBJ1-2; TRBD1 agrees at 8 bases. The CDR3 covers 17 residues. J lost 4 bases, V lost 1 base, and 11 bases had no gene match. CDR1 SEHNR and CDR2 FQNEAQ come from the germline V gene (reference sequence). The CDR3 region is CASSLDVTPGGAYGYTF. DNA for the CDR3: TGTGCCAGCAGCTTAGACGTTACTCCAGGGGGCGCCTATGGCTACACCTTC. The whole variable domain, remainder taken from reference TRBV7-9 and TRBJ1-2, is DTGVSQNPRHKITKRGQNVTFRCDPISEHNRLYWYRQTLGQGPEFLTYFQNEAQLEKSRLLSDRFSAERPKGSFSTLEIQRTEQGDSAMYLCASSLDVTPGGAYGYTFGSGTRLTVV.

This chain connects TRBV19 to TRBJ1-1; D is unresolved. Germline CDR1 and CDR2: LNHDA and SQIVND (reference sequence). V lost 5 bases and J 0 bases, leaving 7 bases between the germline ends. The CDR3 is 13 residues long. The CDR3 here is CASSVTVNTEAFF. The CDR3 coding sequence is TGTGCCAGTAGTGTTACAGTGAACACTGAAGCTTTCTTT.

The rearrangement links TRBV19 to TRBJ1-2; 9 bases map to TRBD1. CDR1 and CDR2 from the germline V gene are LNHDA and SQIVND (reference sequence). There are 14 residues in the CDR3. Trimming at V came to 6 bases and at J to 5 bases, leaving 7 bases not matched to a gene. CDR3 amino acids: CASRGTGTGYGYTF. The CDR3 coding sequence is TGTGCCAGTAGGGGAACCGGGACAGGGTATGGCTACACCTTC.

The rearrangement links TRBV19 to TRBJ1-6; 7 bases fit TRBD1. CDR1 LNHDA and CDR2 SQIVND come from the germline V gene (reference sequence). CDR3 size: 15 residues. V lost 9 bases and J lost 1; bases outside the gene matches: 6. CDR3: CARLEQGSYNSPLHF. The DNA of the CDR3 is TGTGCCAGGCTTGAACAGGGGTCCTATAATTCACCCCTCCACTTT.

This chain uses TRBV29-1 with TRBJ2-6; D is perhaps TRBD1 (6 bases). Between the trimmed V and J ends, which lost 4 bases and 4 bases, there was a span of 20 bases. CDR1 and CDR2 (germline): SQVTM, ANQGSEA. This CDR3 is built from 17 residues. Written as DNA, the CDR3 is TGCAGCGTTGTTTTGTCAGGGGACGCGTCCGGGGCCAACGTCCTGACTTTC. This encodes CSVVLSGDASGANVLTF.

The chain carries TRBV9 and TRBJ2-7, with D tentatively TRBD1 (7 bases). The CDR3 consists of 15 residues. V lost 0 bases and J lost 7, with 17 bases in between. Per the germline V gene, CDR1 is SGDLS and CDR2 is YYNGEE. CDR3 DNA: TGTGCCAGCAGCGTAGAACCCACAGGGGCGGGAGAGCAGTACTTC. Translating it yields CASSVEPTGAGEQYF. Complete variable domain (other parts from reference TRBV9 and TRBJ2-7): DSGVTQTPKHLITATGQRVTLRCSPRSGDLSVYWYQQSLDQGLQFLIQYYNGEERAKGNILERFSAQQFPDLHSELNLSSLELGDSALYFCASSVEPTGAGEQYFGPGTRLTVT.

V and J are TRBV12-3 or TRBV12-4 and TRBJ2-7, with a possible D match to TRBD1 (6 bases). Trimming shortened V by 7 bases and J by 3 bases, and 10 bases separated the two germline ends. This CDR3 comprises 12 residues. This CDR3 is CASNLDSYEQYF. The DNA for the CDR3 is TGTGCCAGCAATCTGGACAGCTACGAGCAGTACTTC.

The rearrangement uses TRBV2 and TRBJ2-2, with a weak D call TRBD2 (5 bases). The CDR3 spans 14 residues. Trimming stripped 5 bases from V and 7 bases from J, with 14 bases between. Germline loops: CDR1 SNHLY, CDR2 FYNNEI. CDR3 loop: CASSRQVGDGELFF. The DNA for the CDR3 is TGTGCCAGCAGTCGACAAGTGGGAGACGGGGAGCTGTTTTTT.

This clone was counted once. This rearrangement joins TRBV4-3 to TRBJ2-1; the match to TRBD2 covers 9 bases. The germline gives CDR1 LGHNA, CDR2 YSLEER. The V segment lost 4 bases and the J segment 0 bases; nucleotides outside the gene matches: 16. This CDR3 has 20 amino acids. As DNA, the CDR3 is TGCGCCAGCAGCCGGGGAGCGGCGGGGGGGGCCTTAAGCTCCTACAATGAGCAGTTCTTC. This gives the protein CASSRGAAGGALSSYNEQFF.

The V call is TRBV5-6, the J call TRBJ1-2; D might be TRBD1 (5 bases). This CDR3 region has 13 residues. The germline V and J ends were trimmed by 3 bases and 7 bases, with 13 bases remaining between them. Germline V gene data show CDR1 as SGHDT and CDR2 as YYEEEE. The CDR3 sequence is CASSSGGKGGYTF. DNA of the CDR3: TGTGCCAGCAGCTCCGGGGGAAAGGGTGGCTACACCTTC.

V is TRBV6-2 or TRBV6-3 and J is TRBJ1-2; D ambiguous. There are 14 residues in the CDR3. CDR1 MNHEY and CDR2 SVGEGT come from the germline V gene. V lost 0 bases and J 3 bases, leaving 8 bases between the germline ends. The CDR3 loop reads CASSYSTADYGYTF. The CDR3 nucleotides are TGTGCCAGCAGTTACTCGACCGCGGACTATGGCTACACCTTC.

The chain links TRBV5-1 to TRBJ2-2, with 8 nucleotides matching TRBD2. This CDR3 has 16 residues. Germline lookup yields CDR1 SGHRS and CDR2 YFSETQ. Losses at the gene ends were 7 bases for V and 0 bases for J; bases not matched to a gene: 8. For the CDR3, the DNA is TGCGCCAGCTCCCAAGCGGGGGCCTCGAACACCGGGGAGCTGTTTTTT. As protein: CASSQAGASNTGELFF. The entire variable domain, with the rest obtained from reference TRBV5-1 and TRBJ2-2, is as follows: KAGVTQTPRYLIKTRGQQVTLSCSPISGHRSVSWYQQTPGQGLQFLFEYFSETQRNKGNFPGRFSGRQFSNSRSEMNVSTLELGDSALYLCASSQAGASNTGELFFGEGSRLTVL.

This chain uses TRBV5-5 with TRBJ1-2, with D uncertain. The CDR3 is 14 amino acids. V dropped 0 bases and J dropped 6 bases, with 12 bases sitting between them. Germline V gene data show CDR1 as SGHKS and CDR2 as YYEKEE (reference sequence). CDR3 nucleotides: TGTGCCAGCAGCTTGGTTTCGGGGTCGGATGGCTACACCTTC. Its translation: CASSLVSGSDGYTF.